Ten or more counts support the clone carrying this T cell receptor beta chain. Its antigen is unknown. TCRdb called the 5' RACE reads again in MiXCR, with one record for every CDR3 protein. Here the sample spans 300,000 to 400,000 distinct CDR3 sequences, 3% to 4.5% being singletons. This entry belongs to a study of T cells after yellow fever vaccination. Study at large: Where fractions had low cell numbers, libraries were prepared from them with the SMART-Seq v4 Ultra Low Input RNA kit.

Overall study results and limits: The secondary response was weaker but peaked faster, day 5 versus 15.

The CDR3 runs to 17 residues. Trimming pared 10 bases from V and 4 bases from J, leaving 26 bases between. The clonotype was recovered from a young man who received the YFV17D yellow fever vaccine. The chain is built from TRBV12-3 or TRBV12-4 and TRBJ2-1; D is perhaps TRBD2 (7 bases). Here the sequenced sample was PBMCs, taken 5 days after the yellow fever booster vaccination. This CDR3 is CATRGGAQRTSYNEQFF. CDR3 sequence (DNA): TGTGCCACCCGTGGGGGGGCCCAGCGGACCTCTTACAATGAGCAGTTCTTC.